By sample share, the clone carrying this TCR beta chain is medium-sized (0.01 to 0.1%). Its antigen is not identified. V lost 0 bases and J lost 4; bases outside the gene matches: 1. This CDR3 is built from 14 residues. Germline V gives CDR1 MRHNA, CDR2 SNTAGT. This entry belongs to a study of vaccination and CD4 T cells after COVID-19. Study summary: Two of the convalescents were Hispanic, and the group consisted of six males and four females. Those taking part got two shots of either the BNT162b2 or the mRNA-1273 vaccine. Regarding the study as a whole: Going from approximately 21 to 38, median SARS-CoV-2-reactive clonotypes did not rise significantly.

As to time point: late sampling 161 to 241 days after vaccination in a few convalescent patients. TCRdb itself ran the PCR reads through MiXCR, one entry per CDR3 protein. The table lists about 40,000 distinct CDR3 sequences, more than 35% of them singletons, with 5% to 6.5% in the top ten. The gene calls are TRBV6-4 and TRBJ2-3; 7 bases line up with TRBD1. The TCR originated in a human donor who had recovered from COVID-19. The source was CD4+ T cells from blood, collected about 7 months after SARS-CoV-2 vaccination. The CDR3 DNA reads TGTGCCAGCAGTGACTCGACAGGGCCAGATACGCAGTATTTT. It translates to CASSDSTGPDTQYF.